A selection of T cell receptor beta chains follows, all from one sample in a study of chemoradiotherapy in HPV16-positive cancers. Profiled with immunoSEQ multiplex PCR; TCRdb holds only in-frame clones, not every one. The sample lists around 7,700 clones, over 70% occurring once. The material was obtained from a patient who underwent chemoradiotherapy. The receptors shown here come from a human donor with HPV-associated anogenital cancer. The conserved cysteine and the conserved F or W are not part of the CDR3 here.

j_call v_call cdr3_aa
TRBJ1-4 TRBV4-1 ASSSPGTHEKLF
TRBJ1-1 TRBV19 ASSIEPRVGAF
TRBJ1-6 TRBV6-1 ASSRTGGNSPLH
TRBJ2-5 TRBV9 ASSVQSSWETQY
TRBJ1-4 TRBV4-1 ASSRGEEEKLF
TRBJ2-2 TRBV7-5 VRSLVRVGKGPGTGELF
TRBJ1-6 TRBV6-1 ASSEMQISSYNSPLH
TRBJ1-4 TRBV6-6 ASSQTGANEKLF
TRBJ2-7 TRBV28 ASSLYERRGYEQY
TRBJ1-2 TRBV9 ASSVGTGADYGYT
TRBJ2-6 TRBV19 ASSPRTGGKSGANVLT
TRBJ1-1 TRBV19 ASSILGQGTRNTEAF
TRBJ2-7 TRBV6-1 ASSNRAAGSY
TRBJ1-2 TRBV27 ASKFTAADGYT
TRBJ2-3 TRBV7-3 ASSSGGEAQY
TRBJ2-5 TRBV2 ASSEPAEGATQY
TRBJ1-2 TRBV7-2 ASSGGGGAYGYT
TRBJ2-7 TRBV6-6 ASGGYEQY
TRBJ1-5 TRBV4-2 ASSQGAGGRYQPQH
TRBJ2-7 TRBV7-9 ASSPAPRDEQY
TRBJ2-1 TRBV7-3 ASSSGLAYNEQF
TRBJ2-3 TRBV25-1 ASSPSSGDTQY
TRBJ2-1 TRBV4-2 ASSQVSSGGGEF
TRBJ2-5 TRBV28 ASSSGIAGYQETQY
TRBJ2-7 TRBV6-5 ASSPAPGTRYEQY
TRBJ1-1 TRBV15 ATSRDRWDNTEAF
TRBJ1-1 TRBV4-2 ASSQAAGANTEAF
TRBJ2-1 TRBV18 ASSPGGFIGNEQF
TRBJ2-2 TRBV7-9 ASSSLGLAGPNTGELF
TRBJ1-5 TRBV2 ASRGQLNSNQPQH
TRBJ2-3 TRBV19 ASSISGRSTDTQY
TRBJ1-1 TRBV6-5 ASSRGTENTEAF
TRBJ1-3 TRBV7-9 ASSPLGGQDYSGNTIY
TRBJ2-5 TRBV6-1 ASSADLGETQY
TRBJ2-5 TRBV2 ASSKTGVETQY
TRBJ1-2 TRBV29-1 SETGANYGYT
TRBJ2-7 TRBV2 ASSEADRGNYEQY
TRBJ2-7 TRBV6-1 ASSEGGSYEQY
TRBJ1-5 TRBV5-1 ASSPDSPNQPQH
TRBJ1-2 TRBV19 ASRRTGTAYYGYT
TRBJ2-7 TRBV5-1 ASSSGLRTYEQY
TRBJ1-2 TRBV28 ASTRDSNGYT
TRBJ2-1 TRBV30 AWSVGSGGGDEQF
TRBJ1-2 TRBV28 ASSFSSPQDPTNYGYT
TRBJ2-3 TRBV15 ATSRDRELTDTQY
TRBJ1-2 TRBV9 ASTRVWGTGIGGYT
TRBJ2-3 TRBV5-4 ASSPPAQDTQY
TRBJ1-1 TRBV28 ASSQTGLGTEAF
TRBJ1-5 TRBV7-8 ASSPGSQPQH
TRBJ2-7 TRBV7-9 ASSTPRDRYSYEQY
TRBJ2-3 TRBV7-2 ASSLRRGGVTQY
TRBJ2-2 TRBV11-3 ASSLLAGGTGELF
TRBJ1-6 TRBV6-4 ASTIPPGQGPSSYNSPLH